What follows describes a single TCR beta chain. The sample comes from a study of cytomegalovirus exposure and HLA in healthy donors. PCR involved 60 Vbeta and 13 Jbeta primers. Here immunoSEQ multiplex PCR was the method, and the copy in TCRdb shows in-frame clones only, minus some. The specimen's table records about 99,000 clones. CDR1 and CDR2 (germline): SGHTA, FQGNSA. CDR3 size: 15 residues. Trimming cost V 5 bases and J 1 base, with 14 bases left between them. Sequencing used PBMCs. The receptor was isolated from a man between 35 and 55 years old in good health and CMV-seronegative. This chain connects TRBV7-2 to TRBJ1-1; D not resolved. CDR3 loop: CASSQPTRPNTEAFF. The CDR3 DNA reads TGTGCCAGCAGCCAACCGACACGGCCGAACACTGAAGCTTTCTTT.